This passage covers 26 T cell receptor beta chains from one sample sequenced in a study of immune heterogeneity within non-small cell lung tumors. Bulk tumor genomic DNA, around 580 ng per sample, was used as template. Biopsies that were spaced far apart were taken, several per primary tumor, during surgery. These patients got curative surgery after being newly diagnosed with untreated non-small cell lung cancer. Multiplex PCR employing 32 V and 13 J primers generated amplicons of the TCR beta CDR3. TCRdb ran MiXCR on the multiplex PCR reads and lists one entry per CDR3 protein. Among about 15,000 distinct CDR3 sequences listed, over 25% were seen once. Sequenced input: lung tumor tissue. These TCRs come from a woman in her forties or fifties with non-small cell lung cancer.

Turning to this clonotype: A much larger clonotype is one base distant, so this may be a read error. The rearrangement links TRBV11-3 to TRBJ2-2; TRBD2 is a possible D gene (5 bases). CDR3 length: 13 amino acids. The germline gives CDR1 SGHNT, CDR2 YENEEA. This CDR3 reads CASSQPYTGELLF. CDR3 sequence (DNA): TGTGCCAGCAGCCAGCCCTACACCGGGGAGCTGCTTTTT.

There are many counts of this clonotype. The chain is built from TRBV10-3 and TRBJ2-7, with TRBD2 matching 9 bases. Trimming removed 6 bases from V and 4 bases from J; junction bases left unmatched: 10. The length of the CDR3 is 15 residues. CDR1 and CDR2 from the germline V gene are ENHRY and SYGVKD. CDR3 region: CAISSQGGGAYEQYF. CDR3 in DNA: TGTGCCATCAGCTCCCAAGGCGGGGGGGCTTACGAGCAGTACTTC.

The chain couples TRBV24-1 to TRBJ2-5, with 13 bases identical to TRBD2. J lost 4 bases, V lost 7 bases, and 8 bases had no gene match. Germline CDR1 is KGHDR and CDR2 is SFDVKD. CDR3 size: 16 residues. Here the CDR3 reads CATSPGTSGAGETQYF. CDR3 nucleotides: TGTGCCACCAGCCCCGGGACTAGCGGGGCGGGAGAGACCCAGTACTTC.

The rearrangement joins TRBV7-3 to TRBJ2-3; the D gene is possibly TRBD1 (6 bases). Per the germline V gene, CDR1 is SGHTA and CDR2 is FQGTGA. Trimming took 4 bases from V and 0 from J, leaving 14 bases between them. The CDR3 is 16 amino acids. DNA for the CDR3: TGTGCCAGCAGCTCCCAACCGGACAGTAGCACAGATACGCAGTATTTT. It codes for CASSSQPDSSTDTQYF.

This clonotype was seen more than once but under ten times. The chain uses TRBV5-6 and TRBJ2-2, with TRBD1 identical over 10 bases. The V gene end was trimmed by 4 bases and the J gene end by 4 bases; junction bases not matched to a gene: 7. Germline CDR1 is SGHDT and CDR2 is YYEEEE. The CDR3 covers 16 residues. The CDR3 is CASSLLDRGITGELFF. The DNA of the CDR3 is TGTGCCAGCAGCCTTCTGGACAGGGGGATCACCGGGGAGCTGTTTTTT.

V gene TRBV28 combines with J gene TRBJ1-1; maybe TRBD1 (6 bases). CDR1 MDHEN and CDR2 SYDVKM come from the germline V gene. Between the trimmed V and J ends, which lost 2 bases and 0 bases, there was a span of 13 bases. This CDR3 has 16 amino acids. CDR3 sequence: CASSLGQGSLNTEAFF. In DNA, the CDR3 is TGTGCCAGCAGTTTAGGCCAGGGGAGTTTGAACACTGAAGCTTTCTTT.

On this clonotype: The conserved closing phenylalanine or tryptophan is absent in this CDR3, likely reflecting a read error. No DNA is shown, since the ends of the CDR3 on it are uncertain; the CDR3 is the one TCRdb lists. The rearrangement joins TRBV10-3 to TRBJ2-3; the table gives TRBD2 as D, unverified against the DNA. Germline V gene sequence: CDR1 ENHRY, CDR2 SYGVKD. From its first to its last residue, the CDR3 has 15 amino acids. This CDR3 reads CAIRGLAYEEQYFGP.

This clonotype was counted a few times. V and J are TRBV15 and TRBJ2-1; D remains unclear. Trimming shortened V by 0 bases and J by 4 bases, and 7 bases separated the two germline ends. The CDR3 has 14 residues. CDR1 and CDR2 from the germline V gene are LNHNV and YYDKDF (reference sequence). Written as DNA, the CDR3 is TGTGCCACCAGCAGAGATTGGGCTTACAATGAGCAGTTCTTC. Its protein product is CATSRDWAYNEQFF.

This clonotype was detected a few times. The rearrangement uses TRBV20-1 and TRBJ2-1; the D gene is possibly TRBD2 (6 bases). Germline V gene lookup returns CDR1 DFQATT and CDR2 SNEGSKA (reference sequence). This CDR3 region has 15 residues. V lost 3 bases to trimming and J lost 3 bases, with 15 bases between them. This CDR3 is CSASSVRGDYNEQFF. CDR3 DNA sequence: TGCAGTGCTAGTTCGGTGCGCGGGGACTACAATGAGCAGTTCTTC.

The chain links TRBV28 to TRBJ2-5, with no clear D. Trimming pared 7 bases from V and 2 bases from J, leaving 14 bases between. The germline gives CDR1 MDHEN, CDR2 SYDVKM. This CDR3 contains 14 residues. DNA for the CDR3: TGTGCCAGCAAACCGCGTAGGGCTCAAGAGACCCAGTACTTC. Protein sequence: CASKPRRAQETQYF. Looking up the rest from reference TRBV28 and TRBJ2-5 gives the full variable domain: DVKVTQSSRYLVKRTGEKVFLECVQDMDHENMFWYRQDPGLGLRLIYFSYDVKMKEKGDIPEGYSVSREKKERFSLILESASTNQTSMYLCASKPRRAQETQYFGPGTRLLVL.

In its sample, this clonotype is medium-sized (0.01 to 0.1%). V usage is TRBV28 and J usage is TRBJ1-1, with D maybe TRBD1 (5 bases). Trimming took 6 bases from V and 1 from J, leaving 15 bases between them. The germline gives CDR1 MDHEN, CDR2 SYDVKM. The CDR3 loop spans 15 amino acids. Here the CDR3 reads CASRGGYLKNTEAFF. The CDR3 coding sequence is TGTGCCAGCAGGGGGGGTTACTTAAAGAACACTGAAGCTTTCTTT.

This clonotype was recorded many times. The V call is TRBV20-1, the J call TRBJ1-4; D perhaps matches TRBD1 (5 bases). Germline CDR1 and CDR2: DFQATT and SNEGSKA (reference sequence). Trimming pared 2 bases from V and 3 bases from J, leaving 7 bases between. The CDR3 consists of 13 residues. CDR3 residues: CSARQGSNEKLFF. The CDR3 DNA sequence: TGCAGTGCTAGACAGGGCTCTAATGAAAAACTGTTTTTT.

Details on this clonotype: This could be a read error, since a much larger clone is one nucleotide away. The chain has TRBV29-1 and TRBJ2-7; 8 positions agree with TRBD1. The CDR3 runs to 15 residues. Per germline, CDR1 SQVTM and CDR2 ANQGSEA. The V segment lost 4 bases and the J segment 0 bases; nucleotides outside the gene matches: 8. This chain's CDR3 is CSVVLGQENSYEQYF. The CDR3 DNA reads TGCAGCGTTGTCCTGGGACAGGAGAACTCCTACGAGCAGTACTTC.

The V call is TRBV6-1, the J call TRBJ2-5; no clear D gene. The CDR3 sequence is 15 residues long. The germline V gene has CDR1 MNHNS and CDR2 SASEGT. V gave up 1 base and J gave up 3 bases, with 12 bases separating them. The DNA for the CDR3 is TGTGCCAGCAGTGAAGGACTGGGCAAAGAAGAGACCCAGTACTTC. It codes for CASSEGLGKEETQYF.

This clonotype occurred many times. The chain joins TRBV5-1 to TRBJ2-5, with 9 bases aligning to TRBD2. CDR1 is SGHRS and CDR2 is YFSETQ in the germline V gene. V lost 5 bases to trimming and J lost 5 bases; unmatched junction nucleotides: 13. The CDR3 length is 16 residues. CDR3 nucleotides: TGCGCCAGCAGGGTGGTAAGACTAGCGGACGGGGAGACCCAGTACTTC. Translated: CASRVVRLADGETQYF.

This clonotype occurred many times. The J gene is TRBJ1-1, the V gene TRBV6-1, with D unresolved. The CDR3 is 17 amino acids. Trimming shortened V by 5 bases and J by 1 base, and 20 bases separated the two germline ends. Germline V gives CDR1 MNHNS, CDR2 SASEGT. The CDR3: CASSPRGREYSNTEAFF. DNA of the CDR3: TGTGCCAGCAGTCCGCGAGGACGGGAGTACTCGAACACTGAAGCTTTCTTT.

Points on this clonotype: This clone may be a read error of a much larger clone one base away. The CDR3 loop reads CASTVPERESTDMQYF. The CDR3 DNA reads TGTGCCAGCACCGTCCCCGAGCGGGAGAGCACAGATATGCAGTATTTT. The chain uses TRBV7-9 and TRBJ2-3; the match to TRBD2 covers 8 bases. This CDR3 has 16 amino acids. Germline V gene lookup returns CDR1 SEHNR and CDR2 FQNEAQ (reference sequence).

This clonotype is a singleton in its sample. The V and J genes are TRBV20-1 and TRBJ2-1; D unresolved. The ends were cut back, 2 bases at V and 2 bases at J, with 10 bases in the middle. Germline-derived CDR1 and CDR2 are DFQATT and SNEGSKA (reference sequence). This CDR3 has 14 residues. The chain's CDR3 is CSARPDGPYNEQFF. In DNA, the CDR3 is TGCAGTGCTAGACCCGACGGGCCCTACAATGAGCAGTTCTTC.

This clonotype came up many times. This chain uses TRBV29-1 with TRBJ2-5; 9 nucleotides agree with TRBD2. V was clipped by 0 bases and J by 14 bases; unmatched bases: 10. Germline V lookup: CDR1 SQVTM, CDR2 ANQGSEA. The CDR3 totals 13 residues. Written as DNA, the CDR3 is TGCAGCGTTGAAGAAATAGCGCGGGAGGGCCATTACTTC. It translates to CSVEEIAREGHYF.

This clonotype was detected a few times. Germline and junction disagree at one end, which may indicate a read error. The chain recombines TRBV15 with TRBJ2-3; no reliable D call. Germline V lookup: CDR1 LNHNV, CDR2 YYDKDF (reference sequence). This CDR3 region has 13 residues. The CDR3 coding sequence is TGTGCCACCAGCAGAGATTACACAGATACGAAGTATTTT. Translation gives CATSRDYTDTKYF.

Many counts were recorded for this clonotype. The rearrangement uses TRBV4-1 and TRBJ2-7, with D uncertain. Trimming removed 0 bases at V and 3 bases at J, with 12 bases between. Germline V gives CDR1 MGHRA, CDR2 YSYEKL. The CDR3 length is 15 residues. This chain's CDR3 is CASSQEDRSFYEQYF. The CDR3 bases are TGCGCCAGCAGCCAAGAGGACCGTTCTTTCTACGAGCAGTACTTC.

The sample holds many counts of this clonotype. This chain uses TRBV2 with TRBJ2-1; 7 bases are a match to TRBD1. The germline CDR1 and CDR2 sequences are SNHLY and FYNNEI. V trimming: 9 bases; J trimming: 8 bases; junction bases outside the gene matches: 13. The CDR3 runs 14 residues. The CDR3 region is CASRTGVFFDEQFF. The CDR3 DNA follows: TGTGCCAGTCGAACAGGGGTGTTTTTCGATGAGCAGTTCTTC.

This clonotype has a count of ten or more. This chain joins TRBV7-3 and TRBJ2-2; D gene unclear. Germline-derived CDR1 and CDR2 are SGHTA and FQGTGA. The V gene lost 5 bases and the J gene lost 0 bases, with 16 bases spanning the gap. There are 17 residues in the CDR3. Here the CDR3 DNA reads TGTGCCAGCAGCCCATCGTACGTATCTACGAACACCGGGGAGCTGTTTTTT. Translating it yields CASSPSYVSTNTGELFF. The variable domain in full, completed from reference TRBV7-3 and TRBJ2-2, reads GAGVSQTPSNKVTEKGKYVELRCDPISGHTALYWYRQSLGQGPEFLIYFQGTGAADDSGLPNDRFFAVRPEGSVSTLKIQRTERGDSAVYLCASSPSYVSTNTGELFFGEGSRLTVL.

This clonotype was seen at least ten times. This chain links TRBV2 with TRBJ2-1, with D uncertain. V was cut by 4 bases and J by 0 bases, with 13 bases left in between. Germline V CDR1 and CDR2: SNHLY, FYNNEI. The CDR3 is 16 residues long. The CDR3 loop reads CASSVEAPSSYNEQFF. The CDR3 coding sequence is TGTGCCAGCAGTGTAGAGGCGCCTAGCTCCTACAATGAGCAGTTCTTC.

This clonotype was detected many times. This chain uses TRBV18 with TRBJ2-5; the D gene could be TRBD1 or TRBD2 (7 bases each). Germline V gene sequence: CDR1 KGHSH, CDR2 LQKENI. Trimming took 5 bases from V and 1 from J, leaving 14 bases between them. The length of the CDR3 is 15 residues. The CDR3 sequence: CASSATRGGQETQYF. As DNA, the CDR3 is TGTGCCAGCTCAGCAACCAGGGGGGGCCAAGAGACCCAGTACTTC.

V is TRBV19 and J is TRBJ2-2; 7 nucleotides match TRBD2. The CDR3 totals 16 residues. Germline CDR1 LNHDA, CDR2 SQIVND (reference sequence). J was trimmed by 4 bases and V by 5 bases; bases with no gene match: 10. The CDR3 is CASSVMGGRGTGELFF. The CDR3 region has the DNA TGTGCCAGTAGTGTTATGGGCGGGAGAGGCACCGGGGAGCTGTTTTTT.